Listed below are T cell receptor beta chains from one sample, sequenced in a study of shared clonotypes between healthy human individuals. Here immunoSEQ multiplex PCR was the method, and the copy in TCRdb shows in-frame clones only, minus some. The data show just over 2,000,000 clones, approximately 95% seen once. The specimen sequenced was naive CD4+ T cells sorted from blood. These receptor sequences come from a man younger than 30 in good health. Each CDR3 is given with its conserved first and last residue. The D gene is left open where the match is weak. A row's size may be missing; if present it is once, few, many or a size class.

size	V	D	J	DNA	CDR3
NA	TRBV11-2	NA	TRBJ2-3	TGTGCCAGCACCCTAAGTCGGACTGGTGGCACAGATACGCAGTATTTT	CASTLSRTGGTDTQYF
NA	TRBV6-5	NA	TRBJ2-3	TGTGCCAGCAGTCGATCCACAGATACGCAGTATTTT	CASSRSTDTQYF
NA	TRBV9	NA	TRBJ2-7	TGTGCCAGCAACGGGCAGTACTTC	CASNGQYF
NA	TRBV19	NA	TRBJ1-1	TGTGCCAGTAGTATATACTCATCCCCGCGTGAAGCTTTCTTT	CASSIYSSPREAFF
NA	TRBV7-9	NA	TRBJ1-1	TGTGCCAGCAGCTTGGGGCAAATGAACACTGAAGCTTTCTTT	CASSLGQMNTEAFF
NA	TRBV18	TRBD1	TRBJ1-5	TGTGCCAGCTCATTCCGTTCACCGGGACAGGGGGCAAATCAGCCCCAGCATTTT	CASSFRSPGQGANQPQHF
NA	TRBV28	NA	TRBJ1-2	TGTGCCAGCAGTCTACAGGTACTAGCTAACTATGGCTACACCTTC	CASSLQVLANYGYTF
NA	TRBV6-1	TRBD1	TRBJ2-7	TGTGCCAGCAGCGCTATATCAGGGGGCACCTACGAGCAGTACTTC	CASSAISGGTYEQYF
NA	TRBV6-5	NA	TRBJ1-2	TGTGCCAGCAGTTACTCAGGGGATGACTACACCTTC	CASSYSGDDYTF
few	TRBV18	NA	TRBJ1-1	TGTGCCACCACGACTATGGGGGAGATCGGCACTGAAGCTTTCTTT	CATTTMGEIGTEAFF
NA	TRBV15	TRBD1	TRBJ2-4	TGTGCCACCAGCAGAGATGGGGGACAGAAAAACATTCAGTACTTC	CATSRDGGQKNIQYF
NA	TRBV7-8	TRBD2	TRBJ2-1	TGTGCCAGCAGCTCTGGGACTAGCGGGAGTTACTTGAGGCCCTACAATGAGCAGTTCTTC	CASSSGTSGSYLRPYNEQFF
NA	TRBV5-1	NA	TRBJ2-2	TGCGCCAGCAGCAGGGAAGAAACCGGGGAGCTGTTTTTT	CASSREETGELFF
NA	TRBV5-1	NA	TRBJ2-1	TGCGCCAGCAGCTCTACAACCAGGGTCGACAATGAGCAGTTCTTC	CASSSTTRVDNEQFF
few	TRBV4-3	NA	TRBJ1-6	TGCGCCAGCAGCCAAGGCCGAGTGGCTAATTCACCCCTCCACTTT	CASSQGRVANSPLHF
NA	TRBV5-6	NA	TRBJ2-3	TGTGCCAGCAGCTTGATGACAGATACGCAGTATTTT	CASSLMTDTQYF
NA	TRBV4-1	TRBD2	TRBJ2-1	TGCGCCAGCAGCGCGAGCGGGGGGGGTTACAATGAGCAGTTCTTC	CASSASGGGYNEQFF
once	TRBV7-2	NA	TRBJ2-7	TGTGCCAGCAGCTTAGAATATGGGGGATCCTACGAGCAGTACTTC	CASSLEYGGSYEQYF
NA	TRBV6-1	NA	TRBJ1-1	TGTGCCAGCAGGGACCAGGGACAAATGAACACTGAAGCTTTCTTT	CASRDQGQMNTEAFF
NA	TRBV28	NA	TRBJ2-6	TGTGCCAGTGGCAGCACGATCTCTGGGGCCAACGTCCTGACTTTC	CASGSTISGANVLTF
NA	TRBV7-2	TRBD1	TRBJ2-7	TGTGCCAGCAGATTGGGACAGGGCAACTACGAGCAGTACTTC	CASRLGQGNYEQYF
NA	TRBV5-1	NA	TRBJ1-2	TGCGCCAGCAGCGGTTCCGGGACTGCTAACTATGGCTACACCTTC	CASSGSGTANYGYTF
NA	TRBV18	TRBD2	TRBJ2-1	TGTGCCAGCTCACCCCCGGGACTAGCCTACAATGAGCAGTTCTTC	CASSPPGLAYNEQFF
NA	TRBV30	TRBD1	TRBJ1-6	TGTGCCTGGAGTCCAGGGGGTTCACCCCTCCACTTT	CAWSPGGSPLHF
NA	TRBV19	TRBD1	TRBJ1-5	TGTGCCAGTAGTATCTCCGGGACAGGGAATCAGCCCCAGCATTTT	CASSISGTGNQPQHF
NA	TRBV28	NA	TRBJ2-5	TGTGCCAGCAGTTTGAGGGCGGGTCCAAGGGAGACCCAGTACTTC	CASSLRAGPRETQYF
NA	TRBV29-1	TRBD2	TRBJ2-5	TGCAGCGTTGAAGATCATATAGCGGGGCAAGAGACCCAGTACTTC	CSVEDHIAGQETQYF
NA	TRBV5-4	NA	TRBJ1-4	TGTGCCAGCAGCTCGAGACAGGCAACTAATGAAAAACTGTTTTTT	CASSSRQATNEKLFF
NA	TRBV13	TRBD1	TRBJ2-1	TGTGCCAGCAGTAGTGTGGGACAGGGGGCCAATGAGCAGTTCTTC	CASSSVGQGANEQFF
NA	TRBV19	TRBD1	TRBJ2-7	TGTGCCAGTAGGGCGGACAGGGGGCGTCACGAGCAGTACTTC	CASRADRGRHEQYF
NA	TRBV18	NA	TRBJ2-7	TGTGCCAGCTCACCTGTTACAGGGAGCTCCTACGAGCAGTACTTC	CASSPVTGSSYEQYF
NA	TRBV7-9	TRBD2	TRBJ2-3	TGTGCCAGCAGCTTAGGACTAGCCCCAACAGATACGCAGTATTTT	CASSLGLAPTDTQYF
NA	TRBV2	NA	TRBJ1-5	TGTGCCAGCAGTGAAAGTCCATTTCGATCCCAGCATTTT	CASSESPFRSQHF
NA	TRBV12-5	TRBD2	TRBJ2-5	TGTGCTAGTGGTCGGACTAGCTGGTACCAAGAGACCCAGTACTTC	CASGRTSWYQETQYF
NA	TRBV6-5	TRBD1	TRBJ2-7	TGTGCCAGCAGTTTACGGGACAGGGGTCATCACGAGCAGTACTTC	CASSLRDRGHHEQYF
NA	TRBV6-1	TRBD1	TRBJ1-5	TGTGCCAGCAGTGTTCGATCCGGGACAGGCCATCGGGATCAGCCCCAGCATTTT	CASSVRSGTGHRDQPQHF
NA	TRBV6-1	NA	TRBJ1-6	TGTGCCAGCAGTAGTCTGGGGGCCAATTCACCCCTCCACTTT	CASSSLGANSPLHF
NA	TRBV5-6	NA	TRBJ1-4	TGTGCCAGCAGCTTGGATTTGGCAGGAACTGAAAAACTGTTTTTT	CASSLDLAGTEKLFF
NA	TRBV6-5	NA	TRBJ2-6	TGTGCCAGCAGTCTACTCGCGGGAGGGGCCAACGTCCTGACTTTC	CASSLLAGGANVLTF